This T cell receptor (beta chain) came from a study of blood T cell repertoires in COVID-19. Study as a whole: Acute-phase and convalescent COVID-19 samples originated in the United States, Italy and Spain. In each case, the material was cDNA or gDNA derived from T cells, B-cell-depleted T cells, or PBMCs.

Methods used by the authors: Estimation of nucleated cell counts relied on the amplification of reference gene primers. Method: immunoSEQ multiplex PCR; TCRdb's copy keeps in-frame clones and lacks some. V, J and clone size were drawn from that table, and D and trimming were deduced from the DNA. The data hold some 270,000 clones, with 65% to 85% observed a single time. The Seattle site enrolled patients during active infection and followed them longitudinally. Germline V gene lookup returns CDR1 SGHKS and CDR2 YYEKEE (reference sequence). The CDR3 covers 16 residues. The trim removed 4 bases at V and 3 bases at J, leaving 11 bases unmatched.

The origin of this receptor is a person in their 70s with COVID-19, enrolled during active disease. The chain employs TRBV5-5 and TRBJ1-1; 8 positions match TRBD1. The sequenced sample consisted of peripheral blood. The CDR3 loop reads CASSLGAGGWDTEAFF. CDR3 bases: TGTGCCAGCAGCCTTGGGGCAGGGGGCTGGGACACTGAAGCTTTCTTT.